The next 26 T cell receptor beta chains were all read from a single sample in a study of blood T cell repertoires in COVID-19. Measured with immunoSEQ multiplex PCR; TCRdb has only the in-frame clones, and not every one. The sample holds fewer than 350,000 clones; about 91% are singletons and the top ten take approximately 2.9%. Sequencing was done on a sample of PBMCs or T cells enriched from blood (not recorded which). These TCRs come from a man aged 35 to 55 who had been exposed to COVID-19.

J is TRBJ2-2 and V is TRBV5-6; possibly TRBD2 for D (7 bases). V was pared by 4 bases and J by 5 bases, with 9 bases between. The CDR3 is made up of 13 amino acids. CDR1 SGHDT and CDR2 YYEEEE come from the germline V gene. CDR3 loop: CASSRGATGELFF. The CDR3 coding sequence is TGTGCCAGCAGCCGGGGGGCGACCGGGGAGCTGTTTTTT.

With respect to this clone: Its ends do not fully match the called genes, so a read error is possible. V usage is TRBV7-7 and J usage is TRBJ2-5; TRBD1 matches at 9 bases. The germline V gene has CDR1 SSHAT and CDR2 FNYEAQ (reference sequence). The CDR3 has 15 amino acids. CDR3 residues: CASSLGTGTQETQYF. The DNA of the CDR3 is TGTGCTAGCAGCTTGGGGACAGGGACCCAAGAGACCCAGTACTTC.

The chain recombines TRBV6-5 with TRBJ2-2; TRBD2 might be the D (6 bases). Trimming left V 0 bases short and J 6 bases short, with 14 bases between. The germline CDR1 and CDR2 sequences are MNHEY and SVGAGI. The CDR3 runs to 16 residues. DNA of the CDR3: TGTGCCAGCAGTTACTCACCTAACAGGAGGGCCGGGGAGCTGTTTTTT. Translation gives CASSYSPNRRAGELFF.

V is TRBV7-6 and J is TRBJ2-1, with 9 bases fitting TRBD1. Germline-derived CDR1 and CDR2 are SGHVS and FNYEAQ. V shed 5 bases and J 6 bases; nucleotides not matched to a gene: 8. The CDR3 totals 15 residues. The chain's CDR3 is CASSIIGTGPNEQFF. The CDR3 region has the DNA TGTGCCAGCAGCATCATTGGGACAGGGCCCAATGAGCAGTTCTTC.

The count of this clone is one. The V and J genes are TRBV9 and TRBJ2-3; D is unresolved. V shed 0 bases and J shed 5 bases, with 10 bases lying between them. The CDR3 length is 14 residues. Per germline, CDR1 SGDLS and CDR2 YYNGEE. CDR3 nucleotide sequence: TGTGCCAGCAGCGTAGGAGTCGATCGAGATACGCAGTATTTT. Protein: CASSVGVDRDTQYF. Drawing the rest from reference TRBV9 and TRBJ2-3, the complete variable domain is DSGVTQTPKHLITATGQRVTLRCSPRSGDLSVYWYQQSLDQGLQFLIQYYNGEERAKGNILERFSAQQFPDLHSELNLSSLELGDSALYFCASSVGVDRDTQYFGPGTRLTVL.

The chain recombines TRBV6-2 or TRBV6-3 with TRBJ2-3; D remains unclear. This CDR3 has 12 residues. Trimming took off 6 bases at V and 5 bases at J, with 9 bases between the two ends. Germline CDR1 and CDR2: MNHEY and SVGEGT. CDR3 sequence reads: CASSRLRDTQYF. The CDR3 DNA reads TGTGCCAGCAGCCGACTGAGAGATACGCAGTATTTT.

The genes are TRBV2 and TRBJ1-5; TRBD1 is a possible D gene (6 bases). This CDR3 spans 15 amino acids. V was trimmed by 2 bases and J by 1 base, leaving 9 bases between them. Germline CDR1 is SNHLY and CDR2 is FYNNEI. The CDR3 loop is CASSERGLSNQPQHF. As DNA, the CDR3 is TGTGCCAGCAGTGAAAGGGGGTTAAGCAATCAGCCCCAGCATTTT.

The CDR3 is CASRQSQGSNEKLFF. CDR3 sequence (DNA): TGTGCCAGCAGGCAGTCACAGGGTTCGAATGAAAAACTGTTTTTT. The chain combines TRBV27 with TRBJ1-4; possibly TRBD1 for D (6 bases). The germline CDR1 and CDR2 sequences are MNHEY and SMNVEV (reference sequence). The V end was cut by 6 bases, the J end by 5 bases, with 16 bases between. CDR3 length equals 15 residues.

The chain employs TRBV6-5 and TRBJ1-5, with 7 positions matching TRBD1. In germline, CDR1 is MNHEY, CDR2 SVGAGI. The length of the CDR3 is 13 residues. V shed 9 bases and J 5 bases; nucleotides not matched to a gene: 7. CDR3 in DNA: TGTGCCAGTAGACAGGGTCGCTATCAGCCCCAGCATTTT. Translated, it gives CASRQGRYQPQHF.

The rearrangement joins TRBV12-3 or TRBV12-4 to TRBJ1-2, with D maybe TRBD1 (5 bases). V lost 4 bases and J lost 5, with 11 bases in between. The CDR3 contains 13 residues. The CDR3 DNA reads TGTGCCAGCAGTTCGACAGACCCGTATGGCTACACCTTC. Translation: CASSSTDPYGYTF.

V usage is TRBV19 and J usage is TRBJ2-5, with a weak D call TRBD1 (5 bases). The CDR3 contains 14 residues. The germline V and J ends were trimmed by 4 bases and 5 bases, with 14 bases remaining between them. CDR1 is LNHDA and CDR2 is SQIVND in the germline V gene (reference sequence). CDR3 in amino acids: CASSTQGVGETQYF. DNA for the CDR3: TGTGCCAGTAGTACCCAGGGTGTTGGGGAGACCCAGTACTTC.

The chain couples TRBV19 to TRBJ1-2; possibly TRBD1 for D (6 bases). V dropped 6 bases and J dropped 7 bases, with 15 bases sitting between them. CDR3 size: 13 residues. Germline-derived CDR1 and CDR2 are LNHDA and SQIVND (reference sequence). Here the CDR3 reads CASRPGQVSGYTF. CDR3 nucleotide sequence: TGTGCCAGTAGACCGGGACAAGTCTCTGGCTACACCTTC.

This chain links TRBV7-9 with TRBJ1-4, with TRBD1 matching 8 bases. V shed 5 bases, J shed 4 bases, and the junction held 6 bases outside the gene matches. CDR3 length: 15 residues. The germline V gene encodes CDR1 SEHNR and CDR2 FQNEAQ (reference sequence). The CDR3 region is CASSLATGGNEKLFF. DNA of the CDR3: TGTGCCAGCAGCCTCGCCACAGGGGGTAATGAAAAACTGTTTTTT.

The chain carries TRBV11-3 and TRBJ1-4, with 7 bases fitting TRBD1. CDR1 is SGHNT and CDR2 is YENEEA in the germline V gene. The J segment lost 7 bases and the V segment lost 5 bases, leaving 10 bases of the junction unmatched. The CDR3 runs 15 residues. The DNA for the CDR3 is TGTGCCAGCAGCATACGACAGGGTGGGGGTGAAAAACTGTTTTTT. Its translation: CASSIRQGGGEKLFF.

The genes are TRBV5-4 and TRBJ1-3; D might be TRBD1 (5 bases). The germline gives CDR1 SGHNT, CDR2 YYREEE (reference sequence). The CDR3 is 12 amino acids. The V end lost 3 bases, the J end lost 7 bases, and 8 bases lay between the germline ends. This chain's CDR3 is CASSYGGNTIYF. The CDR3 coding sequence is TGTGCCAGCAGCTACGGGGGTAACACCATATATTTT.

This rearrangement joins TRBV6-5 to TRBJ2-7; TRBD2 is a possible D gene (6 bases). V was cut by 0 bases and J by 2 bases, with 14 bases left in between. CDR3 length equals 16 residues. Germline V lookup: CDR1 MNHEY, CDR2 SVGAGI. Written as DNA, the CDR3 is TGTGCCAGCAGTTACTCGGGCGGGAACTCGCCCTACGAGCAGTACTTC. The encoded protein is CASSYSGGNSPYEQYF.

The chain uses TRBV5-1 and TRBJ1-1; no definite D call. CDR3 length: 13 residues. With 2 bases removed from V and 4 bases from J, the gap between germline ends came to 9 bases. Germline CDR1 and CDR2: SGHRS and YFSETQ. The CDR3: CASSFTEGTEAFF. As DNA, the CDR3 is TGCGCCAGCAGCTTCACGGAGGGCACTGAAGCTTTCTTT.

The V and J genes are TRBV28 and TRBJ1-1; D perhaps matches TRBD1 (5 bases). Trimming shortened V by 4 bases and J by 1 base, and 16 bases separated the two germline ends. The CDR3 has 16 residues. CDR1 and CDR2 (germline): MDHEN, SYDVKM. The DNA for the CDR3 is TGTGCCAGCAGTTACGGGGGGACGTTCGAGAACACTGAAGCTTTCTTT. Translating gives CASSYGGTFENTEAFF.

The CDR3 DNA is TGCGCCAGCAGCCCGGTCCCGAATAGCAATCAGCCCCAGCATTTT. It translates to CASSPVPNSNQPQHF. The rearrangement uses TRBV4-3 and TRBJ1-5; D not resolved. The CDR3 has 15 amino acids. V dropped 4 bases and J dropped 0 bases, with 10 bases sitting between them. The germline gives CDR1 LGHNA, CDR2 YSLEER.

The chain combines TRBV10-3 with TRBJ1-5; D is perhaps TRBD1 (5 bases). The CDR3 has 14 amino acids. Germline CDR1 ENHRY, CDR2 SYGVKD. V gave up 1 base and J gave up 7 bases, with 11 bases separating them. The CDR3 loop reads CAISELGGNQPQHF. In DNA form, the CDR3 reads TGTGCCATCAGTGAGTTGGGGGGGAACCAGCCCCAGCATTTT.

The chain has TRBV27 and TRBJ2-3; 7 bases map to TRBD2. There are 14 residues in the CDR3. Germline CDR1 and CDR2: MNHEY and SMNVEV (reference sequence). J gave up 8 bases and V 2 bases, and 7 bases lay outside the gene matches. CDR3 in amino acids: CASSLGASGVTQYF. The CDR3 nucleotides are TGTGCCAGCAGTTTAGGGGCCAGCGGGGTTACGCAGTATTTT.

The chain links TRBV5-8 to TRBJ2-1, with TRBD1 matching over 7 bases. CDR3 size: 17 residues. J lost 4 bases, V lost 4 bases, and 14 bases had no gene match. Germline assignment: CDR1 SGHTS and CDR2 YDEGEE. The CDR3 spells CASSLPTGTLLYNEQFF. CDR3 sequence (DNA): TGTGCCAGCAGCCTCCCGACAGGGACCCTTCTTTACAATGAGCAGTTCTTC.

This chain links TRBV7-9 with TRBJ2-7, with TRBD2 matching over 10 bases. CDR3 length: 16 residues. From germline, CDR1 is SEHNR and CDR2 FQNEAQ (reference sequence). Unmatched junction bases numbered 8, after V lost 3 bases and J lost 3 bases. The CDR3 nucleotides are TGTGCCAGCAGCTTCCCTAGCGGGAGAAGTGACTACGAGCAGTACTTC. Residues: CASSFPSGRSDYEQYF.

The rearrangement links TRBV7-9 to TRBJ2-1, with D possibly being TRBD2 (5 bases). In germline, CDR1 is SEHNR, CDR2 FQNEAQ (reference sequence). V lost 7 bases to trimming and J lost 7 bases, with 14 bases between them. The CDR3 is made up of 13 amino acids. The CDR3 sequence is CASIIDPGNEQFF. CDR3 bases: TGTGCCAGCATTATTGACCCGGGAAATGAGCAGTTCTTC.

In nucleotides, the CDR3 is TGTGCCTGGAGTGGGGATTCATCCAGGACAGGGGGATTCTATGAGCAGTTCTTC. It translates to CAWSGDSSRTGGFYEQFF. The chain links TRBV30 to TRBJ2-1; 10 bases align to TRBD1. V gave up 1 base and J gave up 8 bases; unmatched junction bases: 17. CDR3 size: 18 residues. Germline lookup yields CDR1 GTSNPN and CDR2 SVGIG (reference sequence).

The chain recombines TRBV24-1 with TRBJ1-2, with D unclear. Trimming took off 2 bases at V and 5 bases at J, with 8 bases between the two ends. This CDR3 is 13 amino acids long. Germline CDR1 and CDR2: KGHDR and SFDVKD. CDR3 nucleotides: TGTGCCACCAGTGATTCTAGACTATATGGCTACACCTTC. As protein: CATSDSRLYGYTF.